These 5 T cell receptor beta chains originate from one sample sequenced in a study of blood T cell repertoires in COVID-19. Data came from immunoSEQ multiplex PCR; TCRdb stores just in-frame clones and leaves some out. The table records over 150,000 clones, around 87% of them present only once. The sample comprised peripheral blood. All receptors come from a man aged 60 to 69 with COVID-19, enrolled during active disease.

The rearrangement joins TRBV7-8 to TRBJ1-6; D not resolved. Looked up from germline, CDR1 is SGHVS and CDR2 is FQNEAQ. The CDR3 loop spans 16 amino acids. V was trimmed by 2 bases and J by 8 bases, leaving 16 bases between them. The CDR3 bases are TGTGCCAGCAGCTTAAACCAAGTCACTGCTGATTCACCCCTCCACTTT. Amino acid sequence: CASSLNQVTADSPLHF.

This chain connects TRBV25-1 to TRBJ1-2; TRBD1 might be the D (6 bases). The CDR3 runs 13 residues. The germline V and J ends were trimmed by 6 bases and 7 bases, with 15 bases remaining between them. Looked up from germline, CDR1 is MGHDK and CDR2 is SYGVNS. The CDR3 DNA follows: TGTGCCAGCAGGGCAGGGGAAGGGATTGGCTACACCTTC. Its translation: CASRAGEGIGYTF.

This chain uses TRBV18 with TRBJ2-7; TRBD1 matches 7 bases. The CDR3 is 16 residues long. J gave up 2 bases and V 5 bases, and 12 bases lay outside the gene matches. Germline CDR1 and CDR2: KGHSH and LQKENI. CDR3 region: CASSTGRVGTAYEQYF. DNA of the CDR3: TGTGCCAGCTCAACAGGTCGAGTTGGGACAGCCTACGAGCAGTACTTC.

V and J are TRBV5-4 and TRBJ1-2, with 7 bases matching TRBD1. The ends lost 2 bases at V and 10 bases at J; junction bases unmatched: 20. The germline CDR1 and CDR2 sequences are SGHNT and YYREEE (reference sequence). CDR3 length: 17 amino acids. The CDR3 coding sequence is TGTGCCAGCAGCTTTTCTCCGGGACAGTCTATTCTATGGGTCTACACCTTC. Translated, it gives CASSFSPGQSILWVYTF.

CDR3 coding DNA: TGTGCCAGCAGTTTAAGCCGGACTAGTCAATTATTCGGGGAGACCCAGTACTTC. Protein product: CASSLSRTSQLFGETQYF. The chain links TRBV28 to TRBJ2-5, with 7 bases aligning to TRBD2. Per the germline V gene, CDR1 is MDHEN and CDR2 is SYDVKM. CDR3 length equals 18 residues. V shed 2 bases and J 5 bases; nucleotides not matched to a gene: 17.